This TCR beta chain was identified in a study of tumor and adjacent non-tumor tissue in lung cancer. The CDR3 is made up of 14 amino acids. Trimming cost V 5 bases and J 4 bases, with 12 bases left between them. Germline loops: CDR1 SGHTA, CDR2 FQGNSA. A modified ARM-PCR protocol with three rounds of nested PCR amplified TCRbeta. From the multiplex PCR reads, TCRdb called clonotypes with MiXCR, one entry per CDR3 protein. The sample consists of about 110,000 distinct CDR3 sequences, approximately 82% of them appearing once. This sample's RNA came from whole unsorted tissue. The TCR sequence derives from an older woman with non-small cell lung cancer. The chain uses TRBV7-2 and TRBJ1-5; D uncertain. The specimen was lung tumor tissue. In nucleotides, the CDR3 is TGTGCCAGCAGCCCGGACTGGCGGAATCAGCCCCAGCATTTT. It codes for CASSPDWRNQPQHF.